This TCR beta chain is drawn from a study of blood T cell repertoires in COVID-19. Study-level background: Sources were T cells, B-cell-depleted T cells, or PBMCs; the material itself was cDNA or gDNA.

The V and J ends lost 0 bases and 5 bases respectively, with 9 bases between them. The CDR3 extends over 14 amino acids. Germline CDR1 is SGDLS and CDR2 is YYNGEE. In the original analysis: How many nucleated cells were present was estimated from reference gene primer amplification. Data came from immunoSEQ multiplex PCR; TCRdb stores just in-frame clones and leaves some out. For V, J and clone size, that table is used; D and trimming come from the DNA. Found here are 150,000 to 200,000 clones, over 85% of them singletons; the top ten hold just under 2%. Sample: peripheral blood. The chain uses TRBV9 and TRBJ2-1, with D maybe TRBD1 (5 bases). This receptor was obtained from a woman aged 55-69 years with COVID-19, enrolled during active disease. The DNA for the CDR3 is TGTGCCAGCAGCGTAGGGACACACGACAATGAGCAGTTCTTC. It specifies CASSVGTHDNEQFF.